The T cell receptor beta chain described here comes from a study of response to subunit inactivated influenza vaccine. Points from the study as a whole: Each seasonal flu vaccination may recruit only limited new T cells, authors suggested.

The CDR3 extends over 16 amino acids. Germline lookup yields CDR1 SGHAT and CDR2 FQDESV (reference sequence). Trimming pared 5 bases from V and 2 bases from J, leaving 18 bases between. TCRdb re-called the RT-PCR reads with MiXCR, one entry per CDR3 protein. This sample has a few hundred thousand distinct CDR3 sequences, with just over 20% found just once. In its sample, this clonotype was seen a few times. Antigen: not known. This receptor was obtained from a man between 50 and 69 years old who received an inactivated influenza vaccine. Here the sequenced sample was PBMCs from blood, taken around 22 months after vaccination. This chain joins TRBV11-1 and TRBJ2-5; D unresolved. CDR3 coding DNA: TGTGCCAGCAGCGCCAGACTTACAAGAGAACAAGAGACCCAGTACTTC. As protein: CASSARLTREQETQYF.